The T cell receptor beta chain described here comes from a study of beta chain features in type 1 diabetes. Regarding the study as a whole: Among all four CD4+ subsets, Type 1 diabetes patients had TCRB CDR3s that were moderately but significantly shorter. Although PCR might favor shorter templates, it would do so equally in patients and controls. Patients' naive, central memory and Treg TCRB repertoires seemed closer to one another than those of healthy donors.

The isolated RNA, all of it, was reverse transcribed, so expressed TCRB transcripts were what got sequenced. The protocol was immunoSEQ multiplex PCR, while the TCRdb copy is restricted to in-frame clones and leaves out a portion. The sample includes 310,000 or so clones, approximately 16% seen only once; the top ten take about 0.014%. In this sample, this clone turned up a few times. Its antigen is currently unknown. V was clipped by 3 bases and J by 5 bases; unmatched bases: 9. Germline V gives CDR1 SGHRS, CDR2 YFSETQ. CDR3 length: 17 residues. Sequenced sample: naive CD4+ T cells from blood. The gene calls are TRBV5-1 and TRBJ2-7, with TRBD2 matching 15 bases. The clonotype comes from a man younger than 35 with type 1 diabetes. Here the CDR3 DNA reads TGCGCCAGCAGCTCCCGGACTAGCGGGGGGGGCCTTCACGAGCAGTACTTC. Protein product: CASSSRTSGGGLHEQYF.